This T cell receptor (beta chain) appears in the sequencing data of a study of shared clonotypes between healthy human individuals. This table comes from immunoSEQ multiplex PCR, and its TCRdb copy is limited to in-frame clones, with some not included. The table records approximately 530,000 clones, approximately 95% of them present only once. J lost 4 bases, V lost 5 bases, and 13 bases had no gene match. CDR3 length equals 17 residues. Germline values: CDR1 SGHNT, CDR2 YENEEA. This clone has just one count. The sequencing input was naive CD4+ T cells sorted from blood. Subset meaning: CD45RA+ positively selected. The chain couples TRBV11-3 to TRBJ2-2, with TRBD1 identical over 7 bases. The sequence was collected from a woman aged 30 to 39 in good health. CDR3 sequence reads: CASSVNRDSEGTGELFF. The DNA for the CDR3 is TGTGCCAGCAGCGTAAACCGGGACAGTGAAGGCACCGGGGAGCTGTTTTTT.